The 29 T cell receptor beta chains given below trace back to one sample, sequenced in a study of blood T cell repertoires in COVID-19. Libraries were prepared by immunoSEQ multiplex PCR; TCRdb keeps only in-frame clonotypes and omits some of them. The table includes over 400,000 clones, about nine tenths detected once. The sequenced sample was PBMCs or T cells enriched from blood (not recorded which). The receptors shown here come from a woman in her fifties or sixties who had recovered from COVID-19.

The chain is built from TRBV7-9 and TRBJ2-3; unclear D gene. This CDR3 is built from 13 residues. CDR1 is SEHNR, CDR2 FQNEAQ, per germline (reference sequence). V was trimmed by 5 bases and J by 2 bases, leaving 8 bases between them. CDR3 amino acids: CASSRDNTDTQYF. In DNA form, the CDR3 reads TGTGCCAGCAGCCGCGATAACACAGATACGCAGTATTTT.

CDR3 DNA: TGTGCCAGCAGCCGCCGACTGGAAGATACGCAGTATTTT. It encodes CASSRRLEDTQYF. The rearrangement joins TRBV2 to TRBJ2-3; D is unresolved. Germline V lookup: CDR1 SNHLY, CDR2 FYNNEI. This CDR3 is 13 amino acids long. V was cut by 6 bases and J by 5 bases, with 12 bases left in between.

Note on this clone: Other DNA sequences in the sample encode the same CDR3. The rearrangement links TRBV2 to TRBJ1-2; D not certain. Germline lookup yields CDR1 SNHLY and CDR2 FYNNEI. The CDR3 has 11 residues. Deletions cut 4 bases from V and 5 bases from J, with 5 bases between. Written as DNA, the CDR3 is TGTGCCAGCAGTGCGGGTTATGGCTACACCTTC. This translates into CASSAGYGYTF.

About this clone: The sample holds other DNA sequences that translate to the same CDR3. The chain uses TRBV9 and TRBJ2-1, with 7 positions matching TRBD2. With 3 bases clipped from V and 3 bases from J, the junction kept 0 bases outside the gene matches. The germline V gene encodes CDR1 SGDLS and CDR2 YYNGEE. The CDR3 is 13 residues long. CDR3 in amino acids: CASSAGGYNEQFF. In DNA form, the CDR3 reads TGTGCCAGCAGCGCGGGAGGCTACAATGAGCAGTTCTTC. Full variable domain (remainder filled in from reference TRBV9 and TRBJ2-1): DSGVTQTPKHLITATGQRVTLRCSPRSGDLSVYWYQQSLDQGLQFLIQYYNGEERAKGNILERFSAQQFPDLHSELNLSSLELGDSALYFCASSAGGYNEQFFGPGTRLTVL.

V gene TRBV9 combines with J gene TRBJ1-4, with unresolved D. Trimming removed 3 bases at V and 2 bases at J, with 8 bases between. This CDR3 comprises 14 residues. Per the germline V gene, CDR1 is SGDLS and CDR2 is YYNGEE. The CDR3: CASSGSGTNEKLFF. The DNA for the CDR3 is TGTGCCAGCAGCGGGTCAGGTACTAATGAAAAACTGTTTTTT.

V usage is TRBV3-1 (or the pseudogene TRBV3-2) and J usage is TRBJ1-1; 7 nucleotides agree with TRBD1. CDR3 size: 12 residues. Germline V gives CDR1 LGHDT, CDR2 YNNKEL (reference sequence). The junction had 4 bases not matched to a gene; V was cut back by 1 base and J by 11 bases. This CDR3 is CASSQATGSAFF. As DNA, the CDR3 is TGTGCCAGCAGCCAAGCGACAGGGAGCGCTTTCTTT.

The V gene is TRBV19, the J gene TRBJ2-5; the match to TRBD2 covers 7 bases. Unmatched junction bases numbered 5, after V lost 3 bases and J lost 4 bases. The CDR3 sequence is 14 residues long. The germline V gene has CDR1 LNHDA and CDR2 SQIVND (reference sequence). CDR3 region: CASSISGVGETQYF. CDR3 DNA: TGTGCCAGTAGTATCAGCGGGGTGGGAGAGACCCAGTACTTC.

The sample holds one count of this clone. The chain joins TRBV9 to TRBJ2-1, with 12 bases fitting TRBD1. The germline gives CDR1 SGDLS, CDR2 YYNGEE. With V trimmed by 2 bases and J by 10 bases, 16 bases remained unmatched. This CDR3 has 18 amino acids. CDR3 amino acids: CASSVYSGGQGAGPEQFF. CDR3 sequence (DNA): TGTGCCAGCAGCGTTTACTCGGGGGGACAGGGGGCCGGTCCAGAGCAGTTCTTC. The entire variable domain, with the rest obtained from reference TRBV9 and TRBJ2-1, is as follows: DSGVTQTPKHLITATGQRVTLRCSPRSGDLSVYWYQQSLDQGLQFLIQYYNGEERAKGNILERFSAQQFPDLHSELNLSSLELGDSALYFCASSVYSGGQGAGPEQFFGPGTRLTVL.

J is TRBJ2-1 and V is TRBV9, with D perhaps matching TRBD2 (5 bases). Germline CDR1 reads SGDLS; CDR2 reads YYNGEE. This CDR3 spans 15 amino acids. With 0 bases removed from V and 1 base from J, the gap between germline ends came to 8 bases. The CDR3, as DNA: TGTGCCAGCAGCGTAGAATCGGGATCCTACAATGAGCAGTTCTTC. Protein product: CASSVESGSYNEQFF. Looking up the rest from reference TRBV9 and TRBJ2-1 gives the full variable domain: DSGVTQTPKHLITATGQRVTLRCSPRSGDLSVYWYQQSLDQGLQFLIQYYNGEERAKGNILERFSAQQFPDLHSELNLSSLELGDSALYFCASSVESGSYNEQFFGPGTRLTVL.

This chain joins TRBV28 and TRBJ2-5; 9 bases align to TRBD1. Trimming at V came to 5 bases and at J to 4 bases, leaving 5 bases not matched to a gene. The CDR3 consists of 14 residues. The V gene's germline CDR1 is MDHEN and CDR2 SYDVKM. CDR3 nucleotides: TGTGCCAGCAGTCTAAGACAGGGGGGAGAGACCCAGTACTTC. As protein: CASSLRQGGETQYF.

The chain recombines TRBV11-2 with TRBJ1-1; perhaps TRBD1 as D (5 bases). V was shortened by 1 base and J by 1 base, with 7 bases between the two germline ends. This CDR3 has 14 amino acids. Germline V lookup: CDR1 SGHAT, CDR2 FQNNGV. In DNA form, the CDR3 reads TGTGCCAGCAGCTTAGCCCAGGGGAACACTGAAGCTTTCTTT. Protein sequence: CASSLAQGNTEAFF. Combining the CDR3 with reference TRBV11-2 and TRBJ1-1 gives the whole variable domain EAGVAQSPRYKIIEKRQSVAFWCNPISGHATLYWYQQILGQGPKLLIQFQNNGVVDDSQLPKDRFSAERLKGVDSTLKIQPAKLEDSAVYLCASSLAQGNTEAFFGQGTRLTVV.

On this clone: An end of the junction does not agree with germline; a read error may underlie this. This chain joins TRBV5-1 and TRBJ1-1; possibly TRBD1 for D (6 bases). This CDR3 spans 14 amino acids. Germline V gives CDR1 SGHRS, CDR2 YFSETQ. The CDR3 region has the DNA TGCGCCAGCACCTTGACAGGAGGGTTCGGTGAAGCTTTCTTT. This encodes CASTLTGGFGEAFF. Full variable domain (remainder filled in from reference TRBV5-1 and TRBJ1-1): KAGVTQTPRYLIKTRGQQVTLSCSPISGHRSVSWYQQTPGQGLQFLFEYFSETQRNKGNFPGRFSGRQFSNSRSEMNVSTLELGDSALYLCASTLTGGFGEAFFGQGTRLTVV.

The chain joins TRBV25-1 to TRBJ1-6; TRBD1 might be the D (5 bases). This CDR3 has 15 residues. Trimming pared 8 bases from V and 14 bases from J, leaving 25 bases between. Germline CDR1 is MGHDK and CDR2 is SYGVNS. The CDR3 here is CASGGSGTGLGALHF. CDR3 bases: TGTGCCAGCGGGGGGTCCGGGACCGGCTTGGGAGCCCTCCACTTT.

The chain couples TRBV4-2 to TRBJ1-3; tentatively, D is TRBD1 (5 bases). CDR3 length: 15 residues. The germline V and J ends were trimmed by 0 bases and 2 bases, with 8 bases remaining between them. Germline values: CDR1 LGHNA, CDR2 YNFKEQ. The CDR3 spells CASSQEGGTGNTIYF. CDR3 DNA: TGTGCCAGCAGCCAAGAGGGGGGGACTGGAAACACCATATATTTT.

V usage is TRBV3-1 (or the pseudogene TRBV3-2) and J usage is TRBJ1-4; the D gene is possibly TRBD1 (6 bases). V lost 1 base and J lost 7, with 19 bases in between. This CDR3 is built from 17 residues. Looked up from germline, CDR1 is LGHDT and CDR2 is YNNKEL (reference sequence). The DNA for the CDR3 is TGTGCCAGCAGCCAAGCTCGCTCGGGGGCGGGAGGTGAAAAACTGTTTTTT. Translation gives CASSQARSGAGGEKLFF.

The V gene is TRBV3-1 (or the pseudogene TRBV3-2), the J gene TRBJ1-2; D is possibly TRBD1 (5 bases). V was cut by 4 bases and J by 4 bases, with 10 bases left in between. CDR3 length: 13 residues. Germline V gene sequence: CDR1 LGHDT, CDR2 YNNKEL (reference sequence). The CDR3 nucleotides are TGTGCCAGCAGCCTGGGACTGATCTATGGCTACACCTTC. Encoded protein: CASSLGLIYGYTF.

This chain joins TRBV28 and TRBJ2-1; 12 bases line up with TRBD2. After removal of 7 bases from V and 6 bases from J, the junction contained 10 bases not matched to a gene. CDR1 is MDHEN and CDR2 is SYDVKM in the germline V gene. The CDR3 spans 16 residues. CDR3: CASKSPSGGGGNEQFF. CDR3 nucleotides: TGTGCCAGCAAAAGTCCTAGCGGGGGGGGCGGCAATGAGCAGTTCTTC.

This clone was seen a handful of times. The chain links TRBV6-5 to TRBJ1-5, with D unresolved. V was clipped by 9 bases and J by 1 base, with 13 bases between them. The CDR3 contains 14 residues. CDR1 is MNHEY and CDR2 is SVGAGI in the germline V gene. CDR3 sequence: CASHPGWSNQPQHF. The CDR3 nucleotides read TGTGCCAGTCATCCGGGATGGAGCAATCAGCCCCAGCATTTT.

The table lists this clone with a few counts. This same CDR3 is encoded by further DNA sequences in the sample. The CDR3 loop reads CAISESAANYGYTF. The DNA for the CDR3 is TGTGCCATCAGTGAGTCCGCAGCTAACTATGGCTACACCTTC. This chain links TRBV10-3 with TRBJ1-2; D is unresolved. CDR1 is ENHRY and CDR2 is SYGVKD in the germline V gene. Trimming left V 0 bases short and J 0 bases short, with 5 bases between. This CDR3 has 14 residues.

This rearrangement joins TRBV5-1 to TRBJ2-2, with 7 bases that match TRBD1. The CDR3 spans 11 residues. The V segment lost 5 bases and the J segment 10 bases; nucleotides outside the gene matches: 2. CDR1 is SGHRS, CDR2 YFSETQ, per germline. CDR3 nucleotides: TGCGCCAGCAGGGGACAGTTGGAGCTGTTTTTT. Encoded protein: CASRGQLELFF.

This chain links TRBV27 with TRBJ1-2, with no clear D. The germline V and J ends were trimmed by 8 bases and 7 bases, with 17 bases remaining between them. The CDR3 runs 13 residues. Germline CDR1 reads MNHEY; CDR2 reads SMNVEV (reference sequence). The CDR3 region has the DNA TGTGCCAGCGGGGAAGGGAGGGTGAGTGGCTACACCTTC. Its translation is CASGEGRVSGYTF.

V gene TRBV30 combines with J gene TRBJ1-5; D may be TRBD1 (5 bases). Germline lookup yields CDR1 GTSNPN and CDR2 SVGIG (reference sequence). This CDR3 has 14 residues. Trimming pared 3 bases from V and 0 bases from J, leaving 9 bases between. CDR3 nucleotide sequence: TGTGCCTGGAGGACCGGGGGTAGCAATCAGCCCCAGCATTTT. The encoded protein is CAWRTGGSNQPQHF.

The rearrangement joins TRBV10-1 to TRBJ1-1, with a weak D call TRBD1 (6 bases). CDR1 and CDR2 (germline): WNHNN, SYGVQD (reference sequence). The CDR3 contains 13 residues. Trimming left V 3 bases short and J 6 bases short, with 11 bases between. CDR3 bases: TGCGCCAGCAGTGAAGGGGGGGCTGCTGAAGCTTTCTTT. It specifies CASSEGGAAEAFF.

The rearrangement joins TRBV29-1 to TRBJ2-5; 8 bases match TRBD2. Looked up from germline, CDR1 is SQVTM and CDR2 is ANQGSEA. V shed 4 bases and J 2 bases; nucleotides not matched to a gene: 6. The CDR3 covers 14 residues. This CDR3 is CSVAGGGRQETQYF. Written as DNA, the CDR3 is TGCAGCGTTGCGGGCGGGGGGAGACAAGAGACCCAGTACTTC. The full variable domain, its missing parts supplied by reference TRBV29-1 and TRBJ2-5, is SAVISQKPSRDICQRGTSLTIQCQVDSQVTMMFWYRQQPGQSLTLIATANQGSEATYESGFVIDKFPISRPNLTFSTLTVSNMSPEDSSIYLCSVAGGGRQETQYFGPGTRLLVL.

The gene calls are TRBV6-1 and TRBJ2-5; perhaps TRBD2 as D (7 bases). This CDR3 comprises 14 residues. The germline gives CDR1 MNHNS, CDR2 SASEGT. Trimming stripped 2 bases from V and 5 bases from J, with 12 bases between. The CDR3 nucleotides are TGTGCCAGCAGTGAAAGGGGGGGGCTTGAGACCCAGTACTTC. Its translation: CASSERGGLETQYF.

CDR3 loop: CASSPAGTSGYEQYF. The CDR3 nucleotides are TGCGCCAGCAGCCCCGCCGGGACTAGCGGTTACGAGCAGTACTTC. V and J are TRBV5-1 and TRBJ2-7; 11 positions agree with TRBD2. Trimming removed 4 bases from V and 4 bases from J; junction bases left unmatched: 7. Germline CDR1 SGHRS, CDR2 YFSETQ. The CDR3 is made up of 15 amino acids.

This rearrangement joins TRBV19 to TRBJ2-1, with D possibly being TRBD2 (6 bases). Germline CDR1 reads LNHDA; CDR2 reads SQIVND (reference sequence). CDR3 size: 16 residues. The V gene lost 3 bases and the J gene lost 0 bases, with 12 bases spanning the gap. The CDR3 spells CASSIRGVDSYNEQFF. As DNA, the CDR3 is TGTGCCAGTAGTATCCGCGGGGTAGACTCCTACAATGAGCAGTTCTTC.

The V call is TRBV5-5, the J call TRBJ2-7, with 7 bases aligning to TRBD1. V dropped 3 bases and J dropped 0; count of bases not matched to a gene: 6. The V gene's germline CDR1 is SGHKS and CDR2 YYEKEE (reference sequence). This CDR3 is built from 15 residues. The CDR3: CASSSLTGSSYEQYF. The DNA of the CDR3 is TGTGCCAGCAGCTCCCTGACAGGGTCCTCCTACGAGCAGTACTTC.

The chain recombines TRBV24-1 with TRBJ1-5, with D possibly TRBD1 on 6 matching bases. Trimming stripped 4 bases from V and 7 bases from J, with 10 bases between. The CDR3 runs to 13 residues. The germline V gene has CDR1 KGHDR and CDR2 SFDVKD. The CDR3 sequence: CATSEQGVQPQHF. The CDR3 DNA sequence: TGTGCCACCAGTGAACAGGGAGTCCAGCCCCAGCATTTT.